This T cell receptor beta chain appears in the sequencing data of a study of blood T cell repertoires in COVID-19. Study-level background: The United States, Italy and Spain provided the acute and convalescent COVID-19 samples. The analysed material was cDNA or gDNA that came from T cells, B-cell-depleted T cells, or PBMCs.

This clone was detected a few times. Sequencing used immunoSEQ multiplex PCR; TCRdb keeps in-frame clones, though not all of them. This table holds fewer than 300,000 clones, roughly 86% found once. The sequenced material came from peripheral blood. This clonotype was sampled from a woman aged 25 to 39 with acute or convalescent COVID-19.

The CDR3 here is CASSLGGYTGELFF. Here the CDR3 DNA reads TGTGCCAGCAGCTTAGGAGGTTACACCGGGGAGCTGTTTTTT. This chain connects TRBV7-3 to TRBJ2-2; TRBD2 is a possible D gene (5 bases). The CDR3 has 14 residues. Per germline, CDR1 SGHTA and CDR2 FQGTGA. V lost 2 bases, J lost 3 bases, and 7 bases lay in between.